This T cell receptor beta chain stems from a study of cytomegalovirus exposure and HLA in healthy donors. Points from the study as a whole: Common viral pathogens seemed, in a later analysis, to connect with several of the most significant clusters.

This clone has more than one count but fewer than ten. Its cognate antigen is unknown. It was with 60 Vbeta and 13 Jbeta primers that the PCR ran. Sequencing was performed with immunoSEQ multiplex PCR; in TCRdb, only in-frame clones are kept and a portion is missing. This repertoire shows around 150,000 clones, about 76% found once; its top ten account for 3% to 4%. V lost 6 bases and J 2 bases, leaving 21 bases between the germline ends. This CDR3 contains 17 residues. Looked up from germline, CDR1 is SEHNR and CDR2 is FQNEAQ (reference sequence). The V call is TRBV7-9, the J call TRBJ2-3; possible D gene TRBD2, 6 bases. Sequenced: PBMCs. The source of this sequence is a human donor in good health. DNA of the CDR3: TGTGCCAGCAGTACCCGGGCTTTAGCGGCCAACACAGATACGCAGTATTTT. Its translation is CASSTRALAANTDTQYF. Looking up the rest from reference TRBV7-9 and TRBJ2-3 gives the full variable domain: DTGVSQNPRHKITKRGQNVTFRCDPISEHNRLYWYRQTLGQGPEFLTYFQNEAQLEKSRLLSDRFSAERPKGSFSTLEIQRTEQGDSAMYLCASSTRALAANTDTQYFGPGTRLTVL.